This entry features one T cell receptor beta chain sequence. This clonotype was seen many times. The antigen it binds to is not known. The sample holds no much larger clone one base away, and base qualities are not on file. Libraries were prepared through RACE. TCRdb records NextSeq 500 as the sequencer. Library preparation attached unique molecular identifiers to individual cDNA molecules for quantitative, reproducible TCR counting. Turning to the authors' computational methods: The median number of TCRs per sample was around 96,000, ranging from about 20,000 to 750,000. The Decombinator software suite was used to annotate V, J and CDR3 in the TCR reads. To make PS versus PT1 abundance plots, every sample was subsampled to the same number of TCRs (28,000). TCRs were defined as expanded if absent before sensitization and observed at least eight times at the 2-week time point. Using fastp trimming at Q25 and MiXCR clonotype assembly, TCRdb reanalyzed the public sequencing data and kept in-frame beta chains. Duplicate CDR3 protein sequences are folded into a single record with the most common DNA and genes. TCRdb's processing, not the study's, gives the V and J calls here. The sample table lists approximately 59,000 distinct CDR3 sequences, under 7.5% of them with a count of one. In total, the top ten clones hold roughly 3.4% of the sample.

Reading the label with the study, this specimen's time point is: healthy volunteer bleed at 6 weeks. Total RNA was extracted from unfractionated whole blood that had been collected in Tempus Blood RNA tubes. As TCR sequencing controls, roughly five healthy volunteers were used, with blood taken at day 0, 2 weeks and 6 weeks. V is shortened by 2 bases, J by 2 bases, and the region joining them spans 6 bases. The germline V gene (reference sequence) provides CDR1 MNHEY and CDR2 SMNVEV. The CDR3 starts with the cysteine, ends with the phenylalanine, and has 13 residues. Only the CDR3 portion is preserved as DNA: 39 bases, with reading frame beginning at the first base. This sample stems from a study of human T cells and chemical hapten exposure (dated by TCRdb to 2020 to 2022). In terms of the full investigation: Libraries were pooled for sequencing, and variation in per-sample TCR yields was attributed mainly to small differences in library volumes within the pool. Both TCR alpha and TCR beta chains were sequenced from each blood RNA sample. The study tracked peripheral blood TCR repertoire changes in vivo during primary and secondary sensitization to the hapten diphenylcyclopropenone (DPC) in alopecia patients.

The study at large found these results: No change with DPC sensitization was found in the number of TCRs above 1 in 1000 frequency, and no evidence of global repertoire structure alterations was found. After repeated subsampling, changes were observed in the strength of the expansion versus patch-test correlation and in the threshold at which the correlation became significant.

The chain couples TRBV27 to TRBJ1-2; possibly the D gene is TRBD1, per 5 matching bases. The receptor was derived from a female donor in good health. Some clones in this sample may be carry-over from other donors' samples. Material for sequencing was whole blood. In nucleotides, the sequence is TGTGCCAGCAGTTTACAGGGAAACTATGGCTACACCTTC. This translates into CASSLQGNYGYTF.